Below, 27 T cell receptor beta chains from the same sample are listed, as sequenced in a study of T-cell memory formation after mild COVID-19 (dated by TCRdb to about 2021). To prepare the library, 5' RACE was applied. The run used an Illumina NovaSeq 6000. TCRdb reworked the public reads: Q25 trimming with fastp, MiXCR clone assembly, productive beta chains retained. Identical CDR3 proteins give one entry, which carries the most common genes and DNA. The sample yields 200,000 to 300,000 distinct CDR3 sequences; 7.5% to 10% were counted once. The top ten hold approximately 20% of the sample. Sequencing was performed on PBMCs or a T cell subset sorted from them (not recorded which). The receptors here all came from a young man who had mild COVID-19 (a few samples of this study predate the infection). The sample titles of this study are shuffled in the database, so cell type and time point are left out; the donor was told from shared clones.

This clonotype was detected only a few times. The chain uses TRBV14 and TRBJ2-3; D gene ambiguous. The CDR3 loop spans 15 amino acids. V shed 1 base and J shed 3 bases, with 11 bases lying between them. Germline V gene sequence: CDR1 SGHDN, CDR2 FVKESK. CDR3 loop: CASSQVRWATDTQYF. In nucleotides, the CDR3 is TGTGCCAGCAGCCAAGTTCGCTGGGCGACAGATACGCAGTATTTT.

There are a few counts of this clonotype. This chain links TRBV7-3 with TRBJ1-1; D not certain. Germline CDR1 SGHTA, CDR2 FQGTGA. The V end lost 1 base, the J end lost 3 bases, and 6 bases lay between the germline ends. This CDR3 is built from 13 residues. The DNA for the CDR3 is TGTGCCAGCAGCTTAAGGTCCCACACTGAAGCTTTCTTT. Translating gives CASSLRSHTEAFF.

This clonotype was recorded many times. The chain recombines TRBV3-1 with TRBJ2-5; possibly TRBD1 or TRBD2 for D (6 bases each). With 4 bases removed from V and 1 base from J, the gap between germline ends came to 19 bases. CDR3 size: 17 residues. Per the germline V gene, CDR1 is LGHDT and CDR2 is YNNKEL (reference sequence). DNA of the CDR3: TGTGCCAGCAGCCTCCTTGGGGGTGGGGGGCTCCAAGAGACCCAGTACTTC. This sequence encodes CASSLLGGGGLQETQYF.

V and J are TRBV10-3 and TRBJ2-2; the D is unclear. The CDR3 covers 13 residues. The V end lost 4 bases, the J end lost 3 bases, and 6 bases lay between the germline ends. Germline V gene sequence: CDR1 ENHRY, CDR2 SYGVKD. The CDR3 sequence is CAISASYTGELFF. For the CDR3, the DNA is TGTGCCATCAGTGCGTCGTACACCGGGGAGCTGTTTTTT.

The chain couples TRBV7-3 to TRBJ1-2; TRBD1 might be the D (5 bases). Per germline, CDR1 SGHTA and CDR2 FQGTGA. V was shortened by 0 bases and J by 6 bases, with 14 bases between the two germline ends. CDR3 length equals 15 residues. This CDR3 reads CASSLTGRATDGYTF. CDR3 DNA sequence: TGTGCCAGCAGCTTAACGGGCAGGGCCACTGATGGCTACACCTTC.

The V and J genes are TRBV5-1 and TRBJ1-1; possibly TRBD1 for D (5 bases). Germline V gene lookup returns CDR1 SGHRS and CDR2 YFSETQ. The V and J ends lost 4 bases and 4 bases respectively, with 14 bases between them. The CDR3 contains 14 residues. The CDR3 loop reads CASSRAGGPTEAFF. For the CDR3, the DNA is TGCGCCAGCAGCCGCGCGGGGGGTCCCACTGAAGCTTTCTTT.

This clonotype has only a few counts. The rearrangement uses TRBV5-1 and TRBJ1-3; D not resolved. The CDR3 totals 15 residues. Per the germline V gene, CDR1 is SGHRS and CDR2 is YFSETQ. The ends were cut back, 0 bases at V and 4 bases at J, with 11 bases in the middle. CDR3 bases: TGCGCCAGCAGCTTGGCGGTAGGGCACGGAAACACCATATATTTT. It yields the protein CASSLAVGHGNTIYF.

In this sample, this clonotype turned up a few times. The chain links TRBV7-2 to TRBJ2-1; TRBD2 aligns across 8 bases. V trimming: 5 bases; J trimming: 2 bases; junction bases outside the gene matches: 5. Germline CDR1 and CDR2: SGHTA and FQGNSA. The length of the CDR3 is 15 residues. DNA for the CDR3: TGTGCCAGCAGCCCCATGGGACTAGCCTACAATGAGCAGTTCTTC. Amino acid sequence: CASSPMGLAYNEQFF.

This clonotype was detected only a few times. V gene TRBV28 combines with J gene TRBJ1-5; D remains unclear. The length of the CDR3 is 13 residues. V lost 6 bases to trimming and J lost 1 base, with 7 bases between them. Germline CDR1 is MDHEN and CDR2 is SYDVKM. CDR3 sequence (DNA): TGTGCCAGCAGGTTGGACAGCAATCAGCCCCAGCATTTT. Its protein is CASRLDSNQPQHF.

This chain connects TRBV6-2 or TRBV6-3 to TRBJ2-3, with TRBD2 identical over 7 bases. CDR1 is MNHEY, CDR2 SVGEGT, per germline. This CDR3 is built from 14 residues. V shed 8 bases and J 4 bases; nucleotides not matched to a gene: 9. In nucleotides, the CDR3 is TGTGCCAGCTTGACTAGCAGGTTTGCAGATACGCAGTATTTT. This gives the protein CASLTSRFADTQYF.

Many counts were recorded for this clonotype. The rearrangement links TRBV2 to TRBJ1-4, with a weak D call TRBD1 (5 bases). Germline CDR1 and CDR2: SNHLY and FYNNEI. V was pared by 7 bases and J by 7 bases, with 13 bases between. The CDR3 runs 13 residues. This CDR3 is CASMRGSGEKLFF. The CDR3 coding sequence is TGTGCCAGCATGAGGGGATCTGGTGAAAAACTGTTTTTT.

This clonotype turned up a few times. The J gene is TRBJ2-2, the V gene TRBV2; TRBD1 aligns across 8 bases. CDR1 SNHLY and CDR2 FYNNEI come from the germline V gene. The CDR3 runs to 14 residues. J was trimmed by 4 bases and V by 7 bases; bases with no gene match: 5. CDR3 nucleotide sequence: TGTGCCAGCACCAGGGGACAGGTCACCGGGGAGCTGTTTTTT. This codes for CASTRGQVTGELFF.

The chain employs TRBV4-3 and TRBJ2-5; 8 nucleotides align to TRBD2. This CDR3 spans 15 amino acids. Unmatched junction bases numbered 8, after V lost 4 bases and J lost 4 bases. Germline CDR1 is LGHNA and CDR2 is YSLEER. The CDR3 nucleotides read TGCGCCAGCAGCCGTACGGGGGGGATCGCAGAGACCCAGTACTTC. Its protein product is CASSRTGGIAETQYF.

This clonotype was observed many times. V and J are TRBV7-2 and TRBJ2-7, with D maybe TRBD2 (5 bases). The CDR3 spans 13 residues. V lost 2 bases, J lost 2 bases, and 7 bases lay in between. CDR1 and CDR2 (germline): SGHTA, FQGNSA. The CDR3: CASSLRGTYEQYV. CDR3 bases: TGTGCCAGCAGCTTACGAGGGACCTACGAGCAGTACGTC.

This clonotype was seen a handful of times. V is TRBV14 and J is TRBJ2-7; no reliable D call. CDR1 SGHDN and CDR2 FVKESK come from the germline V gene. This CDR3 is built from 11 residues. V was pared by 2 bases and J by 13 bases, with 12 bases between. The CDR3 is CASSQKSIGYF. CDR3 DNA: TGTGCCAGCAGCCAAAAGAGTATAGGATACTTC.

This clonotype was detected a few times. The J gene is TRBJ1-5, the V gene TRBV7-9, with 7 bases matching TRBD1. The V segment lost 4 bases and the J segment 0 bases; nucleotides outside the gene matches: 6. Germline CDR1 is SEHNR and CDR2 is FQNEAQ (reference sequence). The CDR3 covers 16 residues. CDR3 in amino acids: CASSSDRPYSNQPQHF. Written as DNA, the CDR3 is TGTGCCAGCAGCTCGGACAGGCCATATAGCAATCAGCCCCAGCATTTT. Combining the CDR3 with reference TRBV7-9 and TRBJ1-5 gives the whole variable domain DTGVSQNPRHKITKRGQNVTFRCDPISEHNRLYWYRQTLGQGPEFLTYFQNEAQLEKSRLLSDRFSAERPKGSFSTLEIQRTEQGDSAMYLCASSSDRPYSNQPQHFGDGTRLSIL.

This clonotype was picked up a small number of times. This rearrangement joins TRBV7-2 to TRBJ1-4; D call uncertain. The CDR3 length is 15 residues. With 4 bases removed from V and 0 bases from J, the gap between germline ends came to 9 bases. Germline CDR1 SGHTA, CDR2 FQGNSA. The CDR3 DNA is TGTGCCAGCAGCTCCCGAGCTGCAACTAATGAAAAACTGTTTTTT. This codes for CASSSRAATNEKLFF.

Only a few counts were recorded for this clonotype. The genes are TRBV30 and TRBJ2-5; D not certain. The CDR3 is 12 amino acids. Between the trimmed V and J ends, which lost 3 bases and 5 bases, there was a span of 10 bases. Germline assignment: CDR1 GTSNPN and CDR2 SVGIG (reference sequence). In nucleotides, the CDR3 is TGTGCCTGGAGGAACCCGAGGGAGACCCAGTACTTC. This gives the protein CAWRNPRETQYF. Complete variable domain (other parts from reference TRBV30 and TRBJ2-5): SQTIHQWPATLVQPVGSPLSLECTVEGTSNPNLYWYRQAAGRGLQLLFYSVGIGQISSEVPQNLSASRPQDRQFILSSKKLLLSDSGFYLCAWRNPRETQYFGPGTRLLVL.

This clonotype came up many times. The V gene is TRBV9, the J gene TRBJ2-3; tentative D call: TRBD1 (7 bases). The germline V gene encodes CDR1 SGDLS and CDR2 YYNGEE. V was clipped by 0 bases and J by 4 bases, with 12 bases between them. The CDR3 runs 15 residues. In nucleotides, the CDR3 is TGTGCCAGCAGCGTAGCAACAGGGGAGGCAGATACGCAGTATTTT. Translated: CASSVATGEADTQYF.

In its sample, this clonotype was seen a few times. The chain has TRBV4-2 and TRBJ2-2; D is ambiguous. This CDR3 has 14 residues. Looked up from germline, CDR1 is LGHNA and CDR2 is YNFKEQ. Trimming cost V 0 bases and J 6 bases, with 8 bases left between them. CDR3 in DNA: TGTGCCAGCAGCCAAGACAGGATTGCCGGGGAGCTGTTTTTT. It encodes CASSQDRIAGELFF.

The chain is built from TRBV5-5 and TRBJ1-2, with TRBD1 matching over 9 bases. CDR1 is SGHKS and CDR2 is YYEKEE in the germline V gene (reference sequence). The CDR3 totals 13 residues. V dropped 5 bases and J dropped 6; count of bases not matched to a gene: 5. The CDR3: CASSRGQGDGYTF. CDR3 DNA sequence: TGTGCCAGCAGTCGGGGACAGGGAGATGGCTACACCTTC.

This clonotype was seen more than once but under ten times. This sequence joins TRBV11-3 and TRBJ2-1; 8 bases are shared with TRBD1. The V segment lost 3 bases and the J segment 7 bases; nucleotides outside the gene matches: 8. Germline values: CDR1 SGHNT, CDR2 YENEEA. The CDR3 has 15 amino acids. The CDR3 bases are TGTGCCAGCAGCTTTCCTGGACAGGGTTATAATGAGCAGTTCTTC. Its translation: CASSFPGQGYNEQFF.

This clonotype was observed a handful of times. The chain carries TRBV3-1 and TRBJ1-2; D call uncertain. V lost 3 bases to trimming and J lost 6 bases, with 14 bases between them. Germline lookup yields CDR1 LGHDT and CDR2 YNNKEL (reference sequence). This CDR3 is 14 amino acids long. In DNA, the CDR3 is TGTGCCAGCAGCCAGGAAATAGAGTATCATGGCTACACCTTC. This gives the protein CASSQEIEYHGYTF.

Ten or more counts support this clonotype. The rearrangement joins TRBV4-3 to TRBJ2-5; possibly TRBD2 for D (5 bases). V was shortened by 4 bases and J by 4 bases, with 13 bases between the two germline ends. This CDR3 region has 14 residues. Germline V gene lookup returns CDR1 LGHNA and CDR2 YSLEER. CDR3 in amino acids: CASSLTPGIETQYF. The DNA of the CDR3 is TGCGCCAGCAGCCTTACCCCGGGGATAGAGACCCAGTACTTC.

V and J are TRBV4-3 and TRBJ2-1; 7 bases map to TRBD2. The junction had 8 bases not matched to a gene; V was cut back by 1 base and J by 5 bases. Germline CDR1 and CDR2: LGHNA and YSLEER. The CDR3 totals 16 residues. The CDR3 region is CASSQGGAAGDNEQFF. For the CDR3, the DNA is TGCGCCAGCAGCCAAGGTGGGGCGGCGGGGGACAATGAGCAGTTCTTC.

This clonotype was seen a handful of times. V is TRBV5-5 and J is TRBJ2-7, with D perhaps given as TRBD1 or TRBD2 (5 bases each). Trimming took 6 bases from V and 3 from J, leaving 16 bases between them. The CDR3 covers 14 residues. Germline V lookup: CDR1 SGHKS, CDR2 YYEKEE (reference sequence). CDR3 residues: CASTGSGTIYEQYV. The CDR3, as DNA: TGTGCCAGCACTGGCTCGGGGACCATCTACGAGCAGTACGTC.

The chain has TRBV10-1 and TRBJ1-3; D gene uncertain. The V gene lost 11 bases and the J gene lost 0 bases, with 11 bases spanning the gap. The CDR3 has 13 residues. Germline-derived CDR1 and CDR2 are WNHNN and SYGVQD (reference sequence). CDR3 in amino acids: CAGKKRSGNTIYF. The DNA of the CDR3 is TGCGCCGGGAAGAAGCGCTCTGGAAACACCATATATTTT.